A selection of T cell receptor beta chains follows, all from one sample in a study of T-cell memory formation after mild COVID-19. A single record per CDR3 protein comes from TCRdb applying MiXCR to the 5' RACE reads. The table includes around 500,000 distinct CDR3 sequences, about 18% detected once. The specimen was PBMCs or a T cell subset sorted from them (not recorded which). The source of these receptors is an adult woman who had mild COVID-19 (a few samples of this study predate the infection). Cell type and time point are not known. The CDR3 runs from the conserved cysteine through the conserved F or W. The order of the fields is J gene, V gene, clone size, D gene, CDR3 protein. D genes are given only for firm matches. Clone size appears in some rows only: once, few, many, or a class for an expanded clone.

TRBJ2-1,TRBV7-9,-,TRBD1,CASSLPDRGSYNEQFF
TRBJ2-1,TRBV7-9,-,TRBD2,CASKPLAGSGEQFF
TRBJ2-7,TRBV4-1,few,-,CASSQENRVYEQYF
TRBJ2-7,TRBV11-2,-,-,CASSLMSGPSSYEQYF
TRBJ1-1,TRBV4-1,-,-,CASSHSPGPGKNTEAFF
TRBJ1-3,TRBV5-1,few,-,CASSLAGNAQGNTIYF
TRBJ2-1,TRBV4-2,few,-,CASSQPIRDNEQFF
TRBJ2-7,TRBV12-3/TRBV12-4,-,TRBD1,CASSPRDRNYEQYF
TRBJ1-1,TRBV2,-,TRBD1,CASSEAADTGGKAFF
TRBJ1-5,TRBV7-8,-,-,CASSLIGNPVPSNQPQHF
TRBJ2-3,TRBV10-3,few,-,CAIRTPAPFTDTQYF
TRBJ2-1,TRBV5-1,many,TRBD1,CASSLGTGGSYNEQFF
TRBJ2-7,TRBV7-9,few,TRBD2,CASSPPERLAGSNSYEQYF